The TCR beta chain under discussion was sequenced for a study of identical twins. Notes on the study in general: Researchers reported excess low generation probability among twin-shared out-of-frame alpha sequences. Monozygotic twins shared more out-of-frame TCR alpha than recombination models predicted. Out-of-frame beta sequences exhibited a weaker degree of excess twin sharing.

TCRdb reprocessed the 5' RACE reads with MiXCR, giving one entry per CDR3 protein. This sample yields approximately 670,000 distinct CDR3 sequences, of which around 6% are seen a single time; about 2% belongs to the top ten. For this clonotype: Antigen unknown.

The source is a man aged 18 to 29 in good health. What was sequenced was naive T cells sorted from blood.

DNA of the CDR3: TGCGCCAGCAGCCAAGATATCATGACTTCTGAGCAGTACTTC. It codes for CASSQDIMTSEQYF. The chain is built from TRBV4-3 and TRBJ2-7, with unresolved D. This CDR3 is 14 amino acids long. Per the germline V gene, CDR1 is LGHNA and CDR2 is YSLEER. The ends were cut back, 0 bases at V and 7 bases at J, with 13 bases in the middle.